This T cell receptor beta chain was sequenced in a study of blood T cell repertoires in COVID-19. Authors' methods: For nucleated cells, counts were estimated from reference gene primer amplification. The data were produced by immunoSEQ multiplex PCR, yet TCRdb's version contains in-frame clones alone and is incomplete. The V and J calls and clone size are taken from that table; D and trimming were inferred from the DNA. The sample lists nearly 250,000 clones, roughly 85% occurring once. A few counts support this clone. This receptor was taken from a woman between 45 and 65 years old with acute COVID-19. The sequenced sample consisted of PBMCs or T cells enriched from blood (not recorded which).

The CDR3 reads CASSSSGIYNEQFF. As DNA, the CDR3 is TGTGCCAGCAGTTCATCAGGGATCTACAATGAGCAGTTCTTC. V usage is TRBV6-2 or TRBV6-3 and J usage is TRBJ2-1; the D gene is possibly TRBD1 (5 bases). This CDR3 is built from 14 residues. Trimming removed 4 bases from V and 3 bases from J, with 10 bases in between. Germline V gene lookup returns CDR1 MNHEY and CDR2 SVGEGT.